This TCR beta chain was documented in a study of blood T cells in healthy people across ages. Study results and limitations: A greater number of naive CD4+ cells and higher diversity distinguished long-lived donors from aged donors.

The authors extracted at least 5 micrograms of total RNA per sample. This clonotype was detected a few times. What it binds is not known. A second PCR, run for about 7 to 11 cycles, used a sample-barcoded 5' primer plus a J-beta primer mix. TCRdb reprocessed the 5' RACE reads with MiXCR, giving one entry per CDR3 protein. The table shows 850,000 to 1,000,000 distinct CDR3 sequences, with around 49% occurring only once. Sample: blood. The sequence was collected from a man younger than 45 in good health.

In DNA form, the CDR3 reads TGTGCCACCAGTGATTTGGCGCCGAGCTCCTACAATGAGCAGTTCTTC. Protein: CATSDLAPSSYNEQFF. This sequence joins TRBV24-1 and TRBJ2-1; D gene uncertain. This CDR3 has 16 residues. V lost 0 bases and J 0 bases, leaving 8 bases between the germline ends. Germline V gene lookup returns CDR1 KGHDR and CDR2 SFDVKD.